The 24 T cell receptor beta chains below all came from one sample that was sequenced in a study of regulatory T cells in long-lasting Graves disease. Described time point: newly diagnosed GD, antithyroid drugs for less than 3 months. Following extraction of RNA from PBMCs, that RNA was used to make the TCR library. Both iRepertoire HTBI primers and Arm-PCR of CDR3 regions were used to build the TCR beta libraries. TCRdb analysed the multiplex PCR reads with MiXCR anew, one entry per CDR3 protein. The sample yields about 470,000 distinct CDR3 sequences, 14% to 15% seen once. This sample also belongs to another study, concerning T cells in Graves' hyperthyroidism and ophthalmopathy.

The sequences come from peripheral blood mononuclear cells (PBMCs), collected at new diagnosis, from a patient treated with antithyroid drugs. Every receptor here comes from a woman aged 25 to 39 with Graves disease.

This clonotype was seen a handful of times. The chain has TRBV24-1 and TRBJ2-5; 10 nucleotides line up with TRBD1. V was clipped by 9 bases and J by 4 bases; unmatched bases: 7. Germline V gene data show CDR1 as KGHDR and CDR2 as SFDVKD. This CDR3 contains 14 residues. The CDR3 region is CATRPGTGVETQYF. Here the CDR3 DNA reads TGTGCCACCCGCCCCGGGACAGGGGTAGAGACCCAGTACTTC.

This clonotype was seen a few times. The V call is TRBV6-2 or TRBV6-3, the J call TRBJ2-1, with 9 bases identical to TRBD2. There are 17 residues in the CDR3. Germline V gene sequence: CDR1 MNHEY, CDR2 SVGEGT. V lost 4 bases to trimming and J lost 8 bases; unmatched junction nucleotides: 15. The CDR3 sequence: CASSCPPASGILHEQFF. CDR3 sequence (DNA): TGTGCCAGCAGTTGCCCGCCGGCTAGCGGGATTCTCCATGAGCAGTTCTTC.

J is TRBJ2-1 and V is TRBV5-1, with TRBD2 matching over 8 bases. This CDR3 contains 17 residues. The germline V gene has CDR1 SGHRS and CDR2 YFSETQ. V shed 2 bases and J 6 bases; nucleotides not matched to a gene: 13. CDR3: CASSFLRGRNLGNEQFF. The CDR3 nucleotides read TGCGCCAGCAGCTTCCTCCGCGGGAGGAATTTAGGCAATGAGCAGTTCTTC.

This clonotype showed up just a few times. The J gene is TRBJ2-7, the V gene TRBV3-1; 8 bases are a match to TRBD2. The CDR3 runs to 15 residues. Trimming cost V 1 base and J 4 bases; bases outside gene matches: 6. Germline CDR1 LGHDT, CDR2 YNNKEL (reference sequence). CDR3 sequence reads: CASSQGKPGGYEQYF. The CDR3 DNA sequence: TGTGCCAGCAGCCAAGGGAAACCGGGGGGGTACGAGCAGTACTTC.

This clonotype was detected ten times or more. The rearrangement links TRBV9 to TRBJ2-1; a possible D gene is TRBD2 (6 bases). The CDR3 spans 14 residues. Germline CDR1 and CDR2: SGDLS and YYNGEE. The germline V and J ends were trimmed by 3 bases and 0 bases, with 7 bases remaining between them. This CDR3 reads CASSDSGSYNEQFF. The CDR3 DNA follows: TGTGCCAGCAGCGATAGCGGCTCCTACAATGAGCAGTTCTTC.

This clonotype was detected many times. The V call is TRBV2, the J call TRBJ1-2; D is uncertain. V lost 9 bases and J 4 bases, leaving 15 bases between the germline ends. CDR1 is SNHLY, CDR2 FYNNEI, per germline. The CDR3 totals 13 residues. The CDR3 protein is CASEEGRTYGYTF. In DNA, the CDR3 is TGTGCCAGTGAGGAGGGCAGAACCTATGGCTACACCTTC.

This clonotype was counted many times. This chain uses TRBV28 with TRBJ2-1; D is perhaps TRBD2 (6 bases). This CDR3 is 14 amino acids long. CDR1 is MDHEN and CDR2 is SYDVKM in the germline V gene. V lost 7 bases to trimming and J lost 9 bases, with 19 bases between them. The CDR3 region is CASTMTQQEGEQFF. Written as DNA, the CDR3 is TGTGCCAGCACAATGACTCAACAGGAGGGTGAGCAGTTCTTC.

J is TRBJ1-2 and V is TRBV29-1; TRBD1 is a possible D gene (6 bases). Germline V gene sequence: CDR1 SQVTM, CDR2 ANQGSEA. The CDR3 is 13 residues long. The V and J ends lost 6 bases and 1 base respectively, with 12 bases between them. The CDR3 coding sequence is TGCAGCGTAACACAGGGCTATAACTATGGCTACACCTTC. Residues: CSVTQGYNYGYTF.

The table lists this clonotype with a few counts. V is TRBV6-5 and J is TRBJ2-6; TRBD1 might be the D (6 bases). Trimming pared 2 bases from V and 0 bases from J, leaving 14 bases between. CDR1 is MNHEY and CDR2 is SVGAGI in the germline V gene. The CDR3 length is 18 residues. CDR3 region: CASSYRRTAVSGANVLTF. For the CDR3, the DNA is TGTGCCAGCAGTTACCGAAGGACAGCCGTCTCTGGGGCCAACGTCCTGACTTTC.

This chain joins TRBV6-2 or TRBV6-3 and TRBJ2-2; D is ambiguous. The CDR3 extends over 14 amino acids. From germline, CDR1 is MNHEY and CDR2 SVGEGT. V was pared by 6 bases and J by 4 bases, with 12 bases between. As DNA, the CDR3 is TGTGCCAGCAGCCGTGACTGGATCACCGGGGAGCTGTTTTTT. It yields the protein CASSRDWITGELFF.

This clonotype was seen repeatedly, ten times or more. The chain uses TRBV28 and TRBJ1-1, with 9 bases that match TRBD1. The CDR3 covers 16 residues. V lost 2 bases and J lost 1; bases outside the gene matches: 5. Germline CDR1 reads MDHEN; CDR2 reads SYDVKM. CDR3 in DNA: TGTGCCAGCAGTTTAGGGACAGGGAGGGGGAACACTGAAGCTTTCTTT. The encoded protein is CASSLGTGRGNTEAFF.

This clonotype was counted many times. The V gene is TRBV7-8, the J gene TRBJ2-1; D unclear. Trimming cost V 1 base and J 4 bases, with 20 bases left between them. This CDR3 contains 18 residues. CDR1 SGHVS and CDR2 FQNEAQ come from the germline V gene. CDR3: CASSLGIPRTTRYNEQFF. CDR3 coding DNA: TGTGCCAGCAGCTTAGGGATTCCTAGGACGACTCGTTACAATGAGCAGTTCTTC.

In this sample, this clonotype turned up a few times. The V gene is TRBV13, the J gene TRBJ2-2, with TRBD1 matching over 9 bases. The V gene end was trimmed by 0 bases and the J gene end by 7 bases; junction bases not matched to a gene: 6. This CDR3 contains 16 residues. Germline CDR1 is PRHDT and CDR2 is FYEKMQ (reference sequence). CDR3 protein: CASSLGIQGAIGELFF. DNA of the CDR3: TGTGCCAGCAGCTTAGGGATACAGGGGGCAATCGGGGAGCTGTTTTTT. Filled out from reference TRBV13 and TRBJ2-2, the complete variable domain reads AAGVIQSPRHLIKEKRETATLKCYPIPRHDTVYWYQQGPGQDPQFLISFYEKMQSDKGSIPDRFSAQQFSDYHSELNMSSLELGDSALYFCASSLGIQGAIGELFFGEGSRLTVL.

This clonotype was seen ten or more times. The chain carries TRBV6-5 and TRBJ1-5; D is possibly TRBD1 (6 bases). V dropped 2 bases and J dropped 4 bases, with 18 bases sitting between them. This CDR3 is 17 amino acids long. Per the germline V gene, CDR1 is MNHEY and CDR2 is SVGAGI. CDR3 residues: CASSYSFGQSANQPQHF. CDR3 DNA sequence: TGTGCCAGCAGTTACAGCTTTGGACAGTCGGCAAATCAGCCCCAGCATTTT.

This clonotype was observed many times. This rearrangement joins TRBV12-3 or TRBV12-4 to TRBJ2-3; D is uncertain. The CDR3 spans 12 residues. V was shortened by 8 bases and J by 6 bases, with 12 bases between the two germline ends. Written as DNA, the CDR3 is TGTGCCAGCTCATCTCGCCCGGATACGCAGTATTTT. It yields the protein CASSSRPDTQYF.

The sample holds a few counts of this clonotype. This chain connects TRBV20-1 to TRBJ1-1; D gene ambiguous. V was cut by 2 bases and J by 4 bases, with 8 bases left in between. This CDR3 comprises 12 residues. CDR1 is DFQATT, CDR2 SNEGSKA, per germline (reference sequence). This CDR3 reads CSARWSTTEAFF. DNA for the CDR3: TGCAGTGCTAGATGGTCGACCACTGAAGCTTTCTTT.

The sample holds many counts of this clonotype. This sequence joins TRBV11-3 and TRBJ2-5; 11 bases match TRBD1. Germline V gives CDR1 SGHNT, CDR2 YENEEA. The CDR3 is 13 amino acids. V lost 6 bases, J lost 3 bases, and 0 bases stayed unmatched. CDR3 DNA sequence: TGTGCCAGCAGGGGACAGGGGGAAGAGACCCAGTACTTC. It is translated as CASRGQGEETQYF.

This clonotype was observed many times. The chain has TRBV20-1 and TRBJ2-7; TRBD2 matches 9 bases. Germline V CDR1 and CDR2: DFQATT, SNEGSKA (reference sequence). This CDR3 region has 15 residues. Germline trimming cut 7 bases from V and 1 base from J; bases unmatched to any gene: 11. The CDR3 reads CSGAKLSGRSYEQYF. CDR3 bases: TGCAGTGGCGCAAAGCTTAGCGGGAGATCCTACGAGCAGTACTTC.

Many counts were recorded for this clonotype. V gene TRBV5-1 combines with J gene TRBJ2-1; 11 bases are a match to TRBD2. The CDR3 consists of 18 residues. The V gene end was trimmed by 0 bases and the J gene end by 1 base; junction bases not matched to a gene: 6. The germline V gene has CDR1 SGHRS and CDR2 YFSETQ. The DNA of the CDR3 is TGCGCCAGCAGCTTGGGACTAGCGGGACTGGCTTCCTACAATGAGCAGTTCTTC. Translation: CASSLGLAGLASYNEQFF. The entire variable domain, with the rest obtained from reference TRBV5-1 and TRBJ2-1, is as follows: KAGVTQTPRYLIKTRGQQVTLSCSPISGHRSVSWYQQTPGQGLQFLFEYFSETQRNKGNFPGRFSGRQFSNSRSEMNVSTLELGDSALYLCASSLGLAGLASYNEQFFGPGTRLTVL.

The genes are TRBV6-5 and TRBJ2-2, with D hard to call. V lost 2 bases to trimming and J lost 6 bases, with 10 bases between them. CDR1 and CDR2 from the germline V gene are MNHEY and SVGAGI. The CDR3 has 14 amino acids. DNA of the CDR3: TGTGCCAGCAGTTACGATATAGGACCCGGGGAGCTGTTTTTT. It codes for CASSYDIGPGELFF.

This chain connects TRBV30 to TRBJ1-3; D gene uncertain. Trimming removed 1 base from V and 2 bases from J, with 9 bases in between. The CDR3 is made up of 14 amino acids. Germline CDR1 reads GTSNPN; CDR2 reads SVGIG (reference sequence). DNA for the CDR3: TGTGCCTGGAGTGCGTCAAAAACTGGAAACACCATATATTTT. Protein sequence: CAWSASKTGNTIYF.

This clonotype was detected ten times or more. At one of its ends the junction is not consistent with the germline gene, which may arise from a read error. This chain joins TRBV7-2 and TRBJ2-7; D call uncertain. The CDR3 runs to 13 residues. Germline V gene lookup returns CDR1 SGHTA and CDR2 FQGNSA. CDR3 DNA sequence: TGTGCCAGCAGTTTAGGCTGGTCCTACGAGCAGTACTTC. Protein sequence: CASSLGWSYEQYF. Supplemented by reference TRBV7-2 and TRBJ2-7, the full variable domain reads GAGVSQSPSNKVTEKGKDVELRCDPISGHTALYWYRQSLGQGLEFLIYFQGNSAPDKSGLPSDRFSAERTGGSVSTLTIQRTQQEDSAVYLCASSLGWSYEQYFGPGTRLTVT.

At least ten counts were recorded for this clonotype. The rearrangement joins TRBV6-1 to TRBJ2-3; 11 bases match TRBD2. Germline CDR1 and CDR2: MNHNS and SASEGT. This CDR3 has 18 amino acids. Trimming at V came to 7 bases and at J to 0 bases, leaving 12 bases not matched to a gene. CDR3 in amino acids: CASTWGRLAGSSTDTQYF. In DNA form, the CDR3 reads TGTGCCAGCACCTGGGGACGACTAGCGGGGAGTAGCACAGATACGCAGTATTTT.

With respect to this clonotype: A much larger clone lies one base from this, so it may be a read error. This chain links TRBV11-3 with TRBJ2-5; D may be TRBD2 (6 bases). Germline V lookup: CDR1 SGHNT, CDR2 YENEEA. The length of the CDR3 is 14 residues. With 9 bases removed from V and 11 bases from J, the gap between germline ends came to 25 bases. In DNA, the CDR3 is TGTGCCAGTAAAATGGCGGGACCCCCCGGGGAGCAGTACTTC. Translating it yields CASKMAGPPGEQYF.